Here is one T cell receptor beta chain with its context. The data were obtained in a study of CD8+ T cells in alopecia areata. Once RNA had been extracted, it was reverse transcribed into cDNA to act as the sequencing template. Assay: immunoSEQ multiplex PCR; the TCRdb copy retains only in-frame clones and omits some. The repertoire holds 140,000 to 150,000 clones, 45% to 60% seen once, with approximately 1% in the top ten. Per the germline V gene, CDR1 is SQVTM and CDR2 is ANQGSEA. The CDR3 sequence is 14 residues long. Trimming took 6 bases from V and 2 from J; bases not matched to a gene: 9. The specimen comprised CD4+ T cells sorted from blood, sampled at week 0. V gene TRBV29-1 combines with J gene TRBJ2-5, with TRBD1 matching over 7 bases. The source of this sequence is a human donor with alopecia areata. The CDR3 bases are TGCAGCGTAAACCCCGGACAGGCTCAAGAGACCCAGTACTTC. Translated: CSVNPGQAQETQYF.